The 20 T cell receptor beta chains below all came from one sample that was sequenced in a study of beta chain features in type 1 diabetes. Notes on the study in general: TCRB CDR3s were moderately but significantly shorter in Type 1 diabetes patients in all four CD4+ subsets.

Antigen specificity for these receptors is unknown. Expressed TCRB transcripts were sequenced after all isolated RNA was converted to cDNA. TCRdb's table, derived via immunoSEQ multiplex PCR, lists solely in-frame clones and lacks some. Among 600,000 to 700,000 clones listed, around an eighth were seen once. The sample consisted of naive CD4+ T cells from blood. Source of these receptors: a man aged 30 to 39 with type 1 diabetes.

V gene TRBV6-5 combines with J gene TRBJ1-2; the D gene is possibly TRBD1 (6 bases). This CDR3 region has 12 residues. The V gene's germline CDR1 is MNHEY and CDR2 SVGAGI. V lost 6 bases to trimming and J lost 4 bases, with 9 bases between them. The CDR3 reads CASRTGSYGYTF. CDR3 nucleotides: TGTGCCAGCAGGACAGGCTCCTATGGCTACACCTTC.

CDR3 protein: CASSLDLTTGGNTIYF. In DNA form, the CDR3 reads TGCGCCAGCAGCCTCGACCTTACCACCGGGGGAAACACCATATATTTT. The chain uses TRBV4-3 and TRBJ1-3, with D unclear. CDR1 and CDR2 (germline): LGHNA, YSLEER. This CDR3 is built from 16 residues. The ends were cut back, 4 bases at V and 4 bases at J, with 17 bases in the middle.

In its sample, this clone was seen a few times. J is TRBJ1-4 and V is TRBV7-9, with TRBD1 matching over 7 bases. J was trimmed by 6 bases and V by 4 bases; bases with no gene match: 8. This CDR3 spans 15 amino acids. Germline assignment: CDR1 SEHNR and CDR2 FQNEAQ (reference sequence). The chain's CDR3 is CASSSRQGGDEKLFF. The CDR3 bases are TGTGCCAGCAGCTCCAGACAGGGTGGGGATGAAAAACTGTTTTTT.

J is TRBJ2-3 and V is TRBV14; TRBD2 matches 11 bases. The CDR3 covers 17 residues. V shed 2 bases, J shed 2 bases, and the junction held 6 bases outside the gene matches. Germline V gene sequence: CDR1 SGHDN, CDR2 FVKESK. CDR3 sequence (DNA): TGTGCCAGCAGCCAACAACTAGCGGGGGTTAACACAGATACGCAGTATTTT. Residues: CASSQQLAGVNTDTQYF.

The chain employs TRBV18 and TRBJ1-4; TRBD1 matches 11 bases. Per the germline V gene, CDR1 is KGHSH and CDR2 is LQKENI. The junction had 6 bases not matched to a gene; V was cut back by 4 bases and J by 8 bases. CDR3 length equals 15 residues. The CDR3 region is CASSRTGGAEEKLFF. The CDR3 DNA is TGTGCCAGCTCACGGACAGGGGGCGCAGAGGAAAAACTGTTTTTT.

This clone was found a few times. The gene calls are TRBV9 and TRBJ2-5, with D tentatively TRBD1 (6 bases). The CDR3 is made up of 15 amino acids. Germline assignment: CDR1 SGDLS and CDR2 YYNGEE. The V end lost 4 bases, the J end lost 1 base, and 14 bases lay between the germline ends. The chain's CDR3 is CASSPTRTVQETQYF. The CDR3 DNA reads TGTGCCAGCAGCCCAACCCGGACAGTCCAAGAGACCCAGTACTTC.

This CDR3 is CASSSGSPLHF. CDR3 bases: TGTGCCAGCAGCTCTGGGTCACCCCTCCACTTT. V and J are TRBV28 and TRBJ1-6; D gene unclear. The V and J ends lost 6 bases and 10 bases respectively, with 7 bases between them. This CDR3 region has 11 residues. Per the germline V gene, CDR1 is MDHEN and CDR2 is SYDVKM.

The chain couples TRBV7-2 to TRBJ2-2; TRBD1 is a possible D gene (6 bases). The V gene lost 5 bases and the J gene lost 4 bases, with 17 bases spanning the gap. This CDR3 comprises 16 residues. From germline, CDR1 is SGHTA and CDR2 FQGNSA. In DNA form, the CDR3 reads TGTGCCAGCAGCGGTCGCAGGGGCGCCGGCACCGGGGAGCTGTTTTTT. Its translation is CASSGRRGAGTGELFF.

A few counts support this clone. J is TRBJ1-4 and V is TRBV7-2; 9 positions match TRBD1. The length of the CDR3 is 14 residues. Looked up from germline, CDR1 is SGHTA and CDR2 is FQGNSA. V dropped 4 bases and J dropped 5; count of bases not matched to a gene: 2. DNA for the CDR3: TGTGCCAGCAGCTCCGGACAGGGGAATGAAAAACTGTTTTTT. Its translation: CASSSGQGNEKLFF.

A few counts support this clone. The V gene is TRBV28, the J gene TRBJ2-6; no firm D call. V was shortened by 3 bases and J by 0 bases, with 9 bases between the two germline ends. The CDR3 contains 16 residues. Germline V gene sequence: CDR1 MDHEN, CDR2 SYDVKM. CDR3 sequence: CASSLPSSSGANVLTF. The DNA of the CDR3 is TGTGCCAGCAGTTTGCCCTCTAGCTCTGGGGCCAACGTCCTGACTTTC.

The chain combines TRBV19 with TRBJ2-3; a possible D gene is TRBD2 (5 bases). V was trimmed by 3 bases and J by 2 bases, leaving 12 bases between them. CDR3 size: 15 residues. Germline V lookup: CDR1 LNHDA, CDR2 SQIVND (reference sequence). CDR3 sequence (DNA): TGTGCCAGTAGTATTGGGGAGCTGAACACAGATACGCAGTATTTT. It codes for CASSIGELNTDTQYF.

This clone was seen a handful of times. The chain has TRBV9 and TRBJ2-1; D is possibly TRBD1 (5 bases). V was trimmed by 0 bases and J by 3 bases, leaving 13 bases between them. CDR1 is SGDLS and CDR2 is YYNGEE in the germline V gene. The CDR3 extends over 16 amino acids. In DNA, the CDR3 is TGTGCCAGCAGCGTAGACCGACAGCCAAACTACAATGAGCAGTTCTTC. Amino acids: CASSVDRQPNYNEQFF.

This clone occurred a few times. The J gene is TRBJ1-2, the V gene TRBV4-3; D is unclear. Germline assignment: CDR1 LGHNA and CDR2 YSLEER. This CDR3 is 14 amino acids long. The V and J ends lost 0 bases and 4 bases respectively, with 9 bases between them. The CDR3, as DNA: TGCGCCAGCAGCCAAGATGTAGGTTTCTATGGCTACACCTTC. This translates into CASSQDVGFYGYTF.

The chain links TRBV6-5 to TRBJ2-5, with D maybe TRBD1 (6 bases). The germline V and J ends were trimmed by 5 bases and 1 base, with 11 bases remaining between them. This CDR3 region has 14 residues. Germline V gene data show CDR1 as MNHEY and CDR2 as SVGAGI. CDR3 nucleotide sequence: TGTGCCAGCAGTAGGACAGCTACCCAAGAGACCCAGTACTTC. Its translation is CASSRTATQETQYF.

The gene calls are TRBV11-2 and TRBJ1-6; D unresolved. The V gene lost 0 bases and the J gene lost 5 bases, with 14 bases spanning the gap. The germline CDR1 and CDR2 sequences are SGHAT and FQNNGV. CDR3 size: 17 residues. In nucleotides, the CDR3 is TGTGCCAGCAGCTTAGATCGGGAAGGGAGAGATAATTCACCCCTCCACTTT. This encodes CASSLDREGRDNSPLHF.

The rearrangement links TRBV6-5 to TRBJ1-1; perhaps TRBD1 as D (5 bases). V was clipped by 10 bases and J by 4 bases, with 13 bases between them. Germline CDR1 reads MNHEY; CDR2 reads SVGAGI. There are 12 residues in the CDR3. The CDR3 DNA is TGTGCCACTCGAAATGGGGGCACTGAAGCTTTCTTT. It yields the protein CATRNGGTEAFF.

This clone was seen a few times. The chain links TRBV7-2 to TRBJ2-5; D not certain. The CDR3 is 14 amino acids. CDR1 and CDR2 (germline): SGHTA, FQGNSA. V lost 1 base and J 0 bases, leaving 6 bases between the germline ends. The CDR3 sequence is CASSLDPHQETQYF. CDR3 bases: TGTGCCAGCAGCTTAGACCCCCACCAAGAGACCCAGTACTTC.

This clone came up a few times. The chain uses TRBV5-1 and TRBJ2-2; maybe TRBD1 (6 bases). The CDR3 runs to 13 residues. Germline V lookup: CDR1 SGHRS, CDR2 YFSETQ. The V end lost 3 bases, the J end lost 6 bases, and 9 bases lay between the germline ends. CDR3 DNA sequence: TGCGCCAGCAGCTGGACAGAACCCGGGGAGCTGTTTTTT. As protein: CASSWTEPGELFF.

On this clone itself: Other DNA variants within this sample encode the same CDR3. The chain recombines TRBV5-4 with TRBJ2-5; maybe TRBD1 (5 bases). Looked up from germline, CDR1 is SGHNT and CDR2 is YYREEE (reference sequence). V was pared by 4 bases and J by 2 bases, with 9 bases between. The CDR3 runs 13 residues. CDR3 region: CASSLDRQETQYF. CDR3 in DNA: TGTGCCAGCAGCCTTGACAGACAAGAGACCCAGTACTTC.

This clone was detected only a few times. The V and J genes are TRBV30 and TRBJ1-5; D call uncertain. V was shortened by 3 bases and J by 7 bases, with 13 bases between the two germline ends. CDR3 length: 13 residues. Looked up from germline, CDR1 is GTSNPN and CDR2 is SVGIG (reference sequence). The CDR3 loop reads CAWSLDMLQPQHF. CDR3 sequence (DNA): TGTGCCTGGAGCTTAGACATGCTGCAGCCCCAGCATTTT.